This T cell receptor beta chain was found in a study of T cell responses to AZD1222 COVID-19 vaccine. Data came from immunoSEQ multiplex PCR; TCRdb stores just in-frame clones and leaves some out. The table shows fewer than 200,000 clones, with around nine tenths occurring only once. The CDR3 extends over 13 amino acids. The J segment lost 4 bases and the V segment lost 6 bases, leaving 5 bases of the junction unmatched. This receptor was obtained from an adult in good health. Here the sequenced sample was peripheral blood, taken on day 0 of AZD1222 vaccination. J is TRBJ1-2 and V is TRBV12-3 or TRBV12-4; TRBD1 aligns across 7 bases. The CDR3 spells CASRTQGSYGYTF. The CDR3 coding sequence is TGTGCCAGCAGAACACAGGGGTCCTATGGCTACACCTTC.